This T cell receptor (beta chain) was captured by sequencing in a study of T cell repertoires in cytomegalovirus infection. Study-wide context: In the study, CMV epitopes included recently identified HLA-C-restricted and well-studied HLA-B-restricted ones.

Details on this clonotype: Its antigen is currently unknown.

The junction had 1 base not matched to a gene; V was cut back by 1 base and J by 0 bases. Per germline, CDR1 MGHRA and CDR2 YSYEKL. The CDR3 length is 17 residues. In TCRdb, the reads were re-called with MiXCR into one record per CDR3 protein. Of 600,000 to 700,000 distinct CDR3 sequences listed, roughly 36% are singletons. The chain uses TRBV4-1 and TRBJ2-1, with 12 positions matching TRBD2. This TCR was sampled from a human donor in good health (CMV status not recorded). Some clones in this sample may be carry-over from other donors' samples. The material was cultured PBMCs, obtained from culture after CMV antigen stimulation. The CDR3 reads CASSQGLAGASYNEQFF. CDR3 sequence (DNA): TGCGCCAGCAGCCAAGGACTAGCGGGAGCCTCCTACAATGAGCAGTTCTTC.